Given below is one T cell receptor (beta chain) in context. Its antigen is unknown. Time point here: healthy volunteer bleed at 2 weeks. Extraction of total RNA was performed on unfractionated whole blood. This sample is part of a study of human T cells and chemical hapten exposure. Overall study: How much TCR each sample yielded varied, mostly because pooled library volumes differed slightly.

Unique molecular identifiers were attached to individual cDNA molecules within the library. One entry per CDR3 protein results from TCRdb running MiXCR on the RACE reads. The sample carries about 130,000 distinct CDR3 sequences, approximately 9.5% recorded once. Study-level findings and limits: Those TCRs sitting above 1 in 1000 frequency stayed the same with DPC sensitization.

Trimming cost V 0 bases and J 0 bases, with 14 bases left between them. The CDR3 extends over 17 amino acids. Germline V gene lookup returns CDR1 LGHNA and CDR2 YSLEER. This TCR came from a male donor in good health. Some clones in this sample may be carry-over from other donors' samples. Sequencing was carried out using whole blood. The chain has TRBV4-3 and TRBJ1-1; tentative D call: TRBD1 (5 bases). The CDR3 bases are TGCGCCAGCAGCCAAGATGGTCTGGCAGGGATGAACACTGAAGCTTTCTTT. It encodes CASSQDGLAGMNTEAFF.